This T cell receptor beta chain was sequenced during a study of blood T cell repertoires in COVID-19. In Cohort 3, a recovered donor had either two negative PCRs, clearance, or symptom resolution. A single count supports this clone. The CDR3 has 15 amino acids. The trim removed 4 bases at V and 4 bases at J, leaving 10 bases unmatched. CDR1 is SGDLS and CDR2 is YYNGEE in the germline V gene. Produced via immunoSEQ multiplex PCR; TCRdb's table is partial and in-frame only. Counted here are around 250,000 clones, 65% to 85% occurring once; the ten biggest clones make up 3.4%. Sequencing input: PBMCs or T cells enriched from blood (not recorded which). The origin of this receptor is a man over 45 who had recovered from COVID-19. V usage is TRBV9 and J usage is TRBJ2-5; TRBD1 matches 7 bases. The CDR3 DNA sequence: TGTGCCAGCAGCTTTCATTCAGGGGGTGGAGAGACCCAGTACTTC. Its translation is CASSFHSGGGETQYF.